Shown below are 21 T cell receptor beta chains from a single sample sequenced in a study of cytomegalovirus exposure and HLA in healthy donors (TCRdb year 2017). The library was obtained by the immunoSEQ multiplex PCR assay. For the multiplex PCR, a mixture combining 60 forward primers for TCR Vbeta segments and 13 reverse primers for TCR Jbeta segments was used. This immuneACCESS table, as held by TCRdb, lists in-frame sequences with V and J called but not all clones. Of the missing ones, under half trace to an unresolved V gene in checked studies; the others have no known cause. The sample includes about 160,000 clones, with roughly 80% observed a single time. The leading ten clones occupy 1.5% of the sample. Source material: PBMCs. These receptors originate from a girl between 10 and 17 years old in good health and CMV-seropositive.

The chain couples TRBV7-2 to TRBJ1-2, with D possibly matching TRBD1 (6 bases). This CDR3 is 15 amino acids long. Germline V CDR1 and CDR2: SGHTA, FQGNSA. Trimming took off 0 bases at V and 4 bases at J, with 12 bases between the two ends. For the CDR3, the DNA is TGTGCCAGCAGCTTAGCGGACAGAACAAGCTATGGCTACACCTTC. Protein: CASSLADRTSYGYTF.

This sequence joins TRBV10-3 and TRBJ2-1; TRBD2 aligns across 11 bases. The CDR3 is 15 residues long. From germline, CDR1 is ENHRY and CDR2 SYGVKD. Unmatched junction bases numbered 2, after V lost 1 base and J lost 6 bases. CDR3 DNA: TGTGCCATCAGTGAGTTAGCGGGAGGGCGCAATGAGCAGTTCTTC. Protein: CAISELAGGRNEQFF.

V and J are TRBV10-3 and TRBJ2-1, with TRBD2 as a possible D gene (7 bases). V shed 3 bases and J shed 4 bases, with 13 bases lying between them. The germline gives CDR1 ENHRY, CDR2 SYGVKD. This CDR3 region has 15 residues. CDR3 loop: CAISDRGGKYNEQFF. The CDR3 DNA follows: TGTGCCATCAGTGATCGCGGGGGCAAATACAATGAGCAGTTCTTC.

This chain connects TRBV7-2 to TRBJ1-1; possibly TRBD1 for D (5 bases). The CDR3 is 13 residues long. Germline assignment: CDR1 SGHTA and CDR2 FQGNSA. V lost 1 base and J lost 5, with 8 bases in between. The CDR3 is CASSLVRGTEAFF. The CDR3 DNA reads TGTGCCAGCAGCTTAGTTCGGGGGACTGAAGCTTTCTTT.

The V call is TRBV11-2, the J call TRBJ2-4; 7 nucleotides align to TRBD1. V shed 1 base, J shed 2 bases, and the junction held 2 bases outside the gene matches. This CDR3 has 15 amino acids. Per the germline V gene, CDR1 is SGHAT and CDR2 is FQNNGV. Written as DNA, the CDR3 is TGTGCCAGCAGCTTAGGACAGGGACCCAAAAACATTCAGTACTTC. Encoded protein: CASSLGQGPKNIQYF.

This clone was counted only a few times. The J gene is TRBJ2-3, the V gene TRBV14; no definite D call. The CDR3 length is 13 residues. Germline lookup yields CDR1 SGHDN and CDR2 FVKESK. Trimming pared 0 bases from V and 4 bases from J, leaving 5 bases between. This CDR3 is CASSQDLADTQYF. Here the CDR3 DNA reads TGTGCCAGCAGCCAAGATCTAGCAGATACGCAGTATTTT.

This clone came up once. The chain couples TRBV20-1 to TRBJ2-3; tentative D call: TRBD1 (5 bases). Germline V gene sequence: CDR1 DFQATT, CDR2 SNEGSKA (reference sequence). Trimming took 7 bases from V and 4 from J, leaving 9 bases between them. The CDR3 runs to 11 residues. The CDR3 here is CSVTAPDTQYF. Here the CDR3 DNA reads TGCAGTGTGACAGCCCCAGATACGCAGTATTTT.

Only a few counts were recorded for this clone. CDR3 sequence (DNA): TGCGCCAGCAGTGAGTCAGGGGACAGGGTCAACGAGCAGTACTTC. Translation: CASSESGDRVNEQYF. The rearrangement joins TRBV10-1 to TRBJ2-7; TRBD1 matches at 9 bases. V gave up 0 bases and J gave up 5 bases; unmatched junction bases: 5. There are 15 residues in the CDR3. Germline V gives CDR1 WNHNN, CDR2 SYGVQD (reference sequence).

The V call is TRBV25-1, the J call TRBJ1-5, with TRBD1 matching over 7 bases. The CDR3 contains 15 residues. With V trimmed by 3 bases and J by 1 base, 3 bases remained unmatched. Germline V gene sequence: CDR1 MGHDK, CDR2 SYGVNS. CDR3 sequence reads: CASSDSGGSNQPQHF. CDR3 DNA sequence: TGTGCCAGCAGTGATTCAGGGGGGAGCAATCAGCCCCAGCATTTT.

V usage is TRBV5-8 and J usage is TRBJ1-1, with a weak D call TRBD1 (6 bases). CDR1 and CDR2 from the germline V gene are SGHTS and YDEGEE. V gave up 2 bases and J gave up 4 bases, with 12 bases separating them. This CDR3 comprises 14 residues. CDR3 coding DNA: TGTGCCAGCAGCTTCCGACAGGCCGGCACTGAAGCTTTCTTT. Protein product: CASSFRQAGTEAFF.

This clone showed up just a few times. The DNA of the CDR3 is TGCAGCGGGGGGACAGGGCAGAATGAAAAACTGTTTTTT. Residues: CSGGTGQNEKLFF. The V call is TRBV29-1, the J call TRBJ1-4; 9 bases match TRBD1. J lost 5 bases, V lost 7 bases, and 5 bases had no gene match. The CDR3 length is 13 residues. In germline, CDR1 is SQVTM, CDR2 ANQGSEA.

The gene calls are TRBV7-9 and TRBJ2-4; 8 bases fit TRBD1. Germline V lookup: CDR1 SEHNR, CDR2 FQNEAQ (reference sequence). The ends lost 5 bases at V and 0 bases at J; junction bases unmatched: 9. The CDR3 extends over 17 amino acids. CDR3 amino acids: CASSLDRAHLAKNIQYF. In DNA form, the CDR3 reads TGTGCCAGCAGCCTGGACAGGGCCCACCTAGCCAAAAACATTCAGTACTTC.

The rearrangement joins TRBV19 to TRBJ2-3; maybe TRBD1 (5 bases). Germline loops: CDR1 LNHDA, CDR2 SQIVND (reference sequence). CDR3 length equals 16 residues. Trimming took off 10 bases at V and 1 base at J, with 21 bases between the two ends. The CDR3 DNA reads TGTGCCAATACCACGAGTTGGACAACAGGCACAGATACGCAGTATTTT. Its translation: CANTTSWTTGTDTQYF.

The rearrangement joins TRBV28 to TRBJ2-7; no clear D gene. V was trimmed by 5 bases and J by 0 bases, leaving 5 bases between them. The CDR3 runs to 12 residues. Germline assignment: CDR1 MDHEN and CDR2 SYDVKM. The CDR3 spells CASSPRSYEQYF. CDR3 sequence (DNA): TGTGCCAGCAGTCCGCGCTCCTACGAGCAGTACTTC.

The J gene is TRBJ2-5, the V gene TRBV5-1; TRBD2 might be the D (7 bases). Per germline, CDR1 SGHRS and CDR2 YFSETQ. This CDR3 comprises 15 residues. Deletions cut 1 base from V and 3 bases from J, with 13 bases between. The CDR3 DNA sequence: TGCGCCAGCAGCTTGTGGCGGGGGCGCAAAGAGACCCAGTACTTC. Protein: CASSLWRGRKETQYF.

This clone was recorded once. The chain carries TRBV2 and TRBJ1-5; 9 bases match TRBD1. V lost 8 bases and J lost 5; bases outside the gene matches: 7. The CDR3 sequence is 14 residues long. Germline lookup yields CDR1 SNHLY and CDR2 FYNNEI. The CDR3 here is CASGGQGMYQPQHF. The CDR3 DNA follows: TGTGCCAGCGGCGGACAGGGGATGTATCAGCCCCAGCATTTT. Together with reference TRBV2 and TRBJ1-5, the CDR3 gives the full variable domain: EPEVTQTPSHQVTQMGQEVILRCVPISNHLYFYWYRQILGQKVEFLVSFYNNEISEKSEIFDDQFSVERPDGSNFTLKIRSTKLEDSAMYFCASGGQGMYQPQHFGDGTRLSIL.

This clone was detected a few times. This sequence joins TRBV29-1 and TRBJ2-7; 10 bases match TRBD1. The length of the CDR3 is 14 residues. The germline gives CDR1 SQVTM, CDR2 ANQGSEA. V lost 4 bases and J lost 2; bases outside the gene matches: 5. CDR3 sequence: CSVVAGTGAYEQYF. The CDR3 DNA reads TGCAGCGTTGTAGCCGGGACAGGGGCCTACGAGCAGTACTTC.

The chain couples TRBV6-5 to TRBJ1-2; no clear D gene. V was shortened by 6 bases and J by 5 bases, with 10 bases between the two germline ends. This CDR3 contains 12 residues. CDR1 MNHEY and CDR2 SVGAGI come from the germline V gene. The CDR3 sequence: CASRNRVYGYTF. The CDR3 nucleotides read TGTGCCAGCAGAAATCGGGTATATGGCTACACCTTC.

Comment on this clone: The sample holds other DNA sequences that translate to the same CDR3. The V call is TRBV11-3, the J call TRBJ2-1, with TRBD1 as a possible D gene (7 bases). The CDR3 spans 14 residues. The germline CDR1 and CDR2 sequences are SGHNT and YENEEA. V was clipped by 5 bases and J by 1 base, with 9 bases between them. The CDR3 DNA reads TGTGCCAGCAGCCCAGGGGGGTCCTACAATGAGCAGTTCTTC. This translates into CASSPGGSYNEQFF.

The CDR3 region is CASSLVSGAGDEQFF. The CDR3 region has the DNA TGCGCCAGCAGCTTGGTTTCAGGGGCCGGGGATGAGCAGTTCTTC. The V call is TRBV5-1, the J call TRBJ2-1; tentatively, D is TRBD1 (6 bases). The CDR3 contains 15 residues. The germline CDR1 and CDR2 sequences are SGHRS and YFSETQ. V lost 0 bases to trimming and J lost 8 bases, with 15 bases between them.

The chain links TRBV6-4 to TRBJ2-2, with D unclear. Germline-derived CDR1 and CDR2 are MRHNA and SNTAGT. Trimming stripped 8 bases from V and 0 bases from J, with 16 bases between. The CDR3 length is 16 residues. CDR3 amino acids: CASGETEETNTGELFF. The CDR3, as DNA: TGTGCCAGCGGAGAGACCGAAGAAACGAACACCGGGGAGCTGTTTTTT.